The clone carrying this TCR beta chain has just one count. The data belong to a study of blood T cell repertoires in COVID-19. Study at large: Sites across the United States, Italy and Spain contributed samples from acute and convalescent COVID-19.

Assay: immunoSEQ multiplex PCR; the TCRdb copy retains only in-frame clones and omits some. The sample has around 90,000 clones; about 81% are singletons. V lost 4 bases and J 7 bases, leaving 11 bases between the germline ends. Germline CDR1 reads MNHEY; CDR2 reads SVGEGT. There are 14 residues in the CDR3. Source material: peripheral blood. The chain has TRBV6-2 or TRBV6-3 and TRBJ1-6; maybe TRBD1 (5 bases). This clonotype was sampled from a human donor in a cohort sampled during active COVID-19. The CDR3 reads CASSFGARNSPLHF. For the CDR3, the DNA is TGTGCCAGCAGTTTTGGGGCACGGAATTCACCCCTCCACTTT.